What follows are 12 T cell receptor beta chains derived from one specimen sequenced in a study of cytomegalovirus exposure and HLA in healthy donors. PCR amplification relied on 60 Vbeta primers (plus 13 Jbeta primers). Only in-frame clones appear in the TCRdb table, and some are missing; sequencing was by immunoSEQ multiplex PCR. The sample includes some 150,000 clones, about 72% of them seen just once. Input material: PBMCs. All receptors come from a man aged 40-49 years in good health and CMV-seronegative.

CDR3 DNA: TGCGCCAGCAGCAAGCAGGGGTCTGAAGCTTTCTTT. This translates into CASSKQGSEAFF. The J gene is TRBJ1-1, the V gene TRBV5-1, with D tentatively TRBD1 (6 bases). The germline V gene has CDR1 SGHRS and CDR2 YFSETQ. V lost 4 bases and J lost 6, with 10 bases in between. The CDR3 contains 12 residues.

The V and J genes are TRBV7-2 and TRBJ2-2, with 8 positions matching TRBD2. Looked up from germline, CDR1 is SGHTA and CDR2 is FQGNSA. The V gene end was trimmed by 3 bases and the J gene end by 1 base; junction bases not matched to a gene: 7. CDR3 length equals 17 residues. CDR3 amino acids: CASSFGPAGGNTGELFF. CDR3 DNA sequence: TGTGCCAGCAGCTTTGGTCCTGCGGGAGGGAACACCGGGGAGCTGTTTTTT.

The rearrangement uses TRBV7-8 and TRBJ1-6; D unresolved. V lost 1 base, J lost 11 bases, and 12 bases lay in between. This CDR3 contains 14 residues. The germline V gene has CDR1 SGHVS and CDR2 FQNEAQ. For the CDR3, the DNA is TGTGCCAGCAGCTTAGACTGGGGAGTCCCACCCCTCCACTTT. As protein: CASSLDWGVPPLHF.

This clone was picked up one time. The chain uses TRBV4-1 and TRBJ1-5; 12 bases line up with TRBD1. Trimming at V came to 1 base and at J to 2 bases, leaving 12 bases not matched to a gene. This CDR3 region has 20 residues. CDR1 is MGHRA and CDR2 is YSYEKL in the germline V gene. The CDR3 DNA sequence: TGCGCCAGCAGCCAAGGAATCCGGGACAGGGGGCTTGAAGGCAATCAGCCCCAGCATTTT. Amino acid sequence: CASSQGIRDRGLEGNQPQHF.

The table lists this clone with a few counts. This chain joins TRBV13 and TRBJ1-1, with a weak D call TRBD1 (5 bases). This CDR3 region has 16 residues. The germline gives CDR1 PRHDT, CDR2 FYEKMQ (reference sequence). V lost 0 bases to trimming and J lost 3 bases, with 14 bases between them. The CDR3 nucleotides read TGTGCCAGCAGCTTAGGGTGGCGCCGGGGGGACACTGAAGCTTTCTTT. This gives the protein CASSLGWRRGDTEAFF.

This clone was counted a single time. Distinct nucleotide sequences in the sample also encode this CDR3. The chain joins TRBV5-1 to TRBJ2-3; weak D call: TRBD2 (6 bases). The CDR3 has 14 residues. V was clipped by 0 bases and J by 5 bases, with 10 bases between them. The germline V gene encodes CDR1 SGHRS and CDR2 YFSETQ. The CDR3: CASSLVGGGDTQYF. The CDR3, as DNA: TGCGCCAGCAGCTTGGTGGGGGGAGGAGATACGCAGTATTTT.

This clone was detected only a few times. The chain links TRBV18 to TRBJ1-1, with D possibly being TRBD1 (5 bases). The CDR3 length is 13 residues. V lost 5 bases and J lost 3, with 10 bases in between. Germline loops: CDR1 KGHSH, CDR2 LQKENI. The CDR3 DNA reads TGTGCCAGCTCAAGGGGTAGAGACACTGAAGCTTTCTTT. Its translation: CASSRGRDTEAFF. Combining the CDR3 with reference TRBV18 and TRBJ1-1 gives the whole variable domain NAGVMQNPRHLVRRRGQEARLRCSPMKGHSHVYWYRQLPEEGLKFMVYLQKENIIDESGMPKERFSAEFPKEGPSILRIQQVVRGDSAAYFCASSRGRDTEAFFGQGTRLTVV.

The genes are TRBV9 and TRBJ1-4; D is perhaps TRBD1 (6 bases). V lost 3 bases and J 0 bases, leaving 15 bases between the germline ends. CDR1 SGDLS and CDR2 YYNGEE come from the germline V gene. The CDR3 consists of 17 residues. CDR3 nucleotide sequence: TGTGCCAGCAGCGCCACCTACAGGGAACCAACTAATGAAAAACTGTTTTTT. This gives the protein CASSATYREPTNEKLFF.

V and J are TRBV9 and TRBJ2-7; TRBD1 matches 7 bases. CDR1 and CDR2 (germline): SGDLS, YYNGEE. Losses at the gene ends were 4 bases for V and 0 bases for J; bases not matched to a gene: 4. The CDR3 loop spans 14 amino acids. The CDR3: CASSTGQASYEQYF. In DNA form, the CDR3 reads TGTGCCAGCAGCACTGGACAGGCCTCCTACGAGCAGTACTTC.

The rearrangement links TRBV5-1 to TRBJ1-1; 8 bases are a match to TRBD1. The CDR3 consists of 14 residues. Looked up from germline, CDR1 is SGHRS and CDR2 is YFSETQ. The junction had 4 bases not matched to a gene; V was cut back by 4 bases and J by 2 bases. The CDR3 nucleotides are TGCGCCAGCAGCCCGGGACAGGAAAACACTGAAGCTTTCTTT. Translated, it gives CASSPGQENTEAFF.

This clone came up a few times. V and J are TRBV10-3 and TRBJ1-4; D is unresolved. V lost 3 bases, J lost 6 bases, and 23 bases lay in between. CDR3 length: 18 amino acids. The germline V gene has CDR1 ENHRY and CDR2 SYGVKD. CDR3 sequence: CAISEGGRWVGSDEKLFF. CDR3 coding DNA: TGTGCCATCAGTGAAGGTGGTAGGTGGGTCGGGTCGGATGAAAAACTGTTTTTT.

Only a few counts were recorded for this clone. The CDR3 sequence is CASRLAPAGGGTDTQYF. CDR3 coding DNA: TGTGCAAGTCGCTTAGCGCCTGCGGGGGGTGGCACAGATACGCAGTATTTT. The rearrangement uses TRBV12-2 and TRBJ2-3; the DNA was not compared with TRBD2, the D call given in the table. TRBV12-2 is a known pseudogene. The CDR3 covers 17 residues.